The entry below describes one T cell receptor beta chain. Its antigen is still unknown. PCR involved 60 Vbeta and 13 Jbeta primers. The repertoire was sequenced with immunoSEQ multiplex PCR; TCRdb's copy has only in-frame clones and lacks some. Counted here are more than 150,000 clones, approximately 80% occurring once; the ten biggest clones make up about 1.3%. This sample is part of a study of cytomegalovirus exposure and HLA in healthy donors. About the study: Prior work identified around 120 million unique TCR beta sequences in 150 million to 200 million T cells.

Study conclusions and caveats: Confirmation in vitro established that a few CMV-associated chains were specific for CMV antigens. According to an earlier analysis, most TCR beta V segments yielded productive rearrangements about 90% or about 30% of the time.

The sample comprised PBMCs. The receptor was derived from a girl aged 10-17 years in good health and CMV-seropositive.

CDR3 coding DNA: TGTGCCACCAGCAGCCGACGGGAAGGCACTGAAGCTTTCTTT. Translated: CATSSRREGTEAFF. The chain links TRBV15 to TRBJ1-1; no reliable D call. The CDR3 length is 14 residues. Germline V CDR1 and CDR2: LNHNV, YYDKDF (reference sequence). The germline V and J ends were trimmed by 3 bases and 4 bases, with 12 bases remaining between them.